The present entry profiles one TCR beta chain with its context. This sample was taken from a study of Ad26.COV2.S vaccination and SARS-CoV-2 variants. Treatment of the sample: about 20 received Ad26.COV2.S at low or high dose, single or two shots; about 5 received placebo; per-sample allocation not given. Repertoires come from day 63 after the first vaccine or placebo injection. Data came from immunoSEQ multiplex PCR; TCRdb stores just in-frame clones and leaves some out. The sample includes about 250,000 clones, roughly 89% of them seen just once. The input for sequencing was peripheral blood, taken in a trial of Ad26.COV2.S vaccine versus placebo. The sequence was collected from a person between 18 and 65 years old who received the Ad26.COV2.S COVID-19 vaccine or a placebo.

The CDR3 reads CASSLVAGVSHEQYV. The CDR3 DNA reads TGTGCCAGCAGTTTGGTAGCGGGAGTTTCTCACGAGCAGTACGTC. The chain joins TRBV27 to TRBJ2-7; 9 nucleotides agree with TRBD2. The V segment lost 3 bases and the J segment 5 bases; nucleotides outside the gene matches: 8. The CDR3 sequence is 15 residues long. CDR1 and CDR2 from the germline V gene are MNHEY and SMNVEV (reference sequence).